A selection of T cell receptor beta chains follows, all from one sample in a study of T cell changes during pregnancy in multiple sclerosis. The assay was immunoSEQ multiplex PCR, and TCRdb's table has in-frame clones only and misses some. Here the sample spans 95,000 to 100,000 clones, 75% to 95% being singletons. The material was peripheral blood, obtained in the second trimester of pregnancy. Receptors were obtained from a female donor with multiple sclerosis, enrolled in a pregnancy study. CDR3s include the opening cysteine and the closing phenylalanine or tryptophan. D genes are given only for firm matches. Clone size is shown for a subset of rows, as once, few, many or a class of expanded clone.

DNA: TGTGCCAGCAGTGACTTCCGGGGGGAATATGAGCAGTTCTTC
CDR3: CASSDFRGEYEQFF
V: TRBV2
D: TRBD2
J: TRBJ2-1
size: NA

DNA: TGCGCCAGCATCCCAGATAACACCGGGGAGCTGTTTTTT
CDR3: CASIPDNTGELFF
V: TRBV5-1
D: NA
J: TRBJ2-2
size: NA

DNA: TGCGCCAGCAGCCCCACTAGGACCTACAATGAGCAGTTCTTC
CDR3: CASSPTRTYNEQFF
V: TRBV5-1
D: NA
J: TRBJ2-1
size: once

DNA: TGCGCCAGCAGCCAAGTTCAGGGGGCGACTGAAGCTTTCTTT
CDR3: CASSQVQGATEAFF
V: TRBV4-1
D: TRBD1
J: TRBJ1-1
size: NA

DNA: TGTGCCAGCAGTACGGACAGGACTAGCAATCAGCCCCAGCATTTT
CDR3: CASSTDRTSNQPQHF
V: TRBV28
D: TRBD1
J: TRBJ1-5
size: once

DNA: TGTGCCAGTTTTAGTAGCAGCTCCTACGAGCAGTACTTC
CDR3: CASFSSSSYEQYF
V: TRBV18
D: NA
J: TRBJ2-7
size: NA

DNA: TGTGCCAGCAGCTTCGCAGCGAACACCGGGGAGCTGTTTTTT
CDR3: CASSFAANTGELFF
V: TRBV5-4
D: NA
J: TRBJ2-2
size: NA

DNA: TGTGCCAGCAGGCCCCCGGGACTAGCTATGCAAGAGACCCAGTACTTC
CDR3: CASRPPGLAMQETQYF
V: TRBV6-6
D: TRBD2
J: TRBJ2-5
size: NA

DNA: TGTGCCAGCAGTTCTCAACCGGCCGGGGAGCTGTTTTTT
CDR3: CASSSQPAGELFF
V: TRBV6-6
D: NA
J: TRBJ2-2
size: NA

DNA: TGCAGCGCCGACAGGGGGCGAACTGAAGCTTTCTTT
CDR3: CSADRGRTEAFF
V: TRBV29-1
D: TRBD1
J: TRBJ1-1
size: NA

DNA: TGTGCCAGTCGCCCTTGGGGCTCAGCCCATCAGCCCCAGCATTTT
CDR3: CASRPWGSAHQPQHF
V: TRBV19
D: NA
J: TRBJ1-5
size: NA

DNA: TGTGCCATCAAGGCAGGGGCTAGGTCCTACAATGAGCAGTTCTTC
CDR3: CAIKAGARSYNEQFF
V: TRBV10-3
D: NA
J: TRBJ2-1
size: NA

DNA: TGTGCCAGCAGCCTGGGGACAGGCCGGAACACTGAAGCTTTCTTT
CDR3: CASSLGTGRNTEAFF
V: TRBV11-2
D: TRBD1
J: TRBJ1-1
size: NA

DNA: TGTGCCAGCAGCGTCCGGGACAGTAATACGGATGAGCAGTTCTTC
CDR3: CASSVRDSNTDEQFF
V: TRBV6-4
D: TRBD1
J: TRBJ2-1
size: NA

DNA: TGCAGTGCTAGAGAACTCCATGAGCAGTTCTTC
CDR3: CSARELHEQFF
V: TRBV20-1
D: NA
J: TRBJ2-1
size: NA

DNA: TGTGCCAGCAGCTCGACGACTAGCGGGGGCTACAATGAGCAGTTCTTC
CDR3: CASSSTTSGGYNEQFF
V: TRBV13
D: TRBD2
J: TRBJ2-1
size: NA

DNA: TGTGCCAGCGCCGGGGCAGGGGGTTACGAGCAGTACTTC
CDR3: CASAGAGGYEQYF
V: TRBV6-5
D: TRBD1
J: TRBJ2-7
size: NA

DNA: TGTGCCAGCAGCTTAATACTAGCGGGAGGTCACGAGCAGTACTTC
CDR3: CASSLILAGGHEQYF
V: TRBV11-2
D: TRBD2
J: TRBJ2-7
size: NA

DNA: TGTGCCATCAGTGAGTCGAGGCTAGCGGGAGACTCCTACAATGAGCAGTTCTTC
CDR3: CAISESRLAGDSYNEQFF
V: TRBV10-3
D: TRBD2
J: TRBJ2-1
size: NA

DNA: TGCAGCGCCCTGACAGGCGGGGAGCTGTTTTTT
CDR3: CSALTGGELFF
V: TRBV29-1
D: NA
J: TRBJ2-2
size: NA

DNA: TGTGCCAGCAGCTTAGTACCTAACGGGAGGGGCGAGCAGTACTTC
CDR3: CASSLVPNGRGEQYF
V: TRBV7-6
D: TRBD2
J: TRBJ2-7
size: NA

DNA: TGCGCCAGCAGCCAAGCCGGCGGGACAGGACTCTATGGCTACACCTTC
CDR3: CASSQAGGTGLYGYTF
V: TRBV4-1
D: TRBD1
J: TRBJ1-2
size: once

DNA: TGTGCCAGCAGAGAGACAGGGGACACTGAAGCTTTCTTT
CDR3: CASRETGDTEAFF
V: TRBV2
D: TRBD1
J: TRBJ1-1
size: NA

DNA: TGTGCCAGTACAGGTCCCTACGAGCAGTACTTC
CDR3: CASTGPYEQYF
V: TRBV6-1
D: NA
J: TRBJ2-7
size: NA

DNA: TGTGCCAGCAGTTACTTAACGCAGGGACAGGGAATGCAGTATTTT
CDR3: CASSYLTQGQGMQYF
V: TRBV6-6
D: TRBD1
J: TRBJ2-3
size: NA

DNA: TGTGCCAGTAGTATAAGGGCTAGCGGGAGAGCTAAGACCTACGAGCAGTACTTC
CDR3: CASSIRASGRAKTYEQYF
V: TRBV19
D: TRBD2
J: TRBJ2-7
size: once

DNA: TGTGCCACCTCCCGGGACTCCTACGAGCAGTACTTC
CDR3: CATSRDSYEQYF
V: TRBV28
D: NA
J: TRBJ2-7
size: NA

DNA: TGCAGTGCTCCAGGGGGAAATGAGCAGTTCTTC
CDR3: CSAPGGNEQFF
V: TRBV20-1
D: TRBD1
J: TRBJ2-1
size: NA

DNA: TGTGCCAGCAGTTTGTCCGGGACAGGGAGATCTCAGCCCCAGCATTTT
CDR3: CASSLSGTGRSQPQHF
V: TRBV27
D: TRBD1
J: TRBJ1-5
size: NA

DNA: TGTGCCAGCCGGACTAGCGGAATCTACGAGCAGTACTTC
CDR3: CASRTSGIYEQYF
V: TRBV28
D: TRBD2
J: TRBJ2-7
size: NA

DNA: TGTGCCAGCAGCGGGAGCTCCTCGTACGAGCAGTACTTC
CDR3: CASSGSSSYEQYF
V: TRBV7-2
D: NA
J: TRBJ2-7
size: NA

DNA: TGTGCCAGCAGCGAAGCGGGACTAGTTACCGAGCAGTACTTC
CDR3: CASSEAGLVTEQYF
V: TRBV14
D: TRBD2
J: TRBJ2-7
size: NA

DNA: TGTGCCATCAGTGATAGCGGGGCCTACAATGAGCAGTTCTTC
CDR3: CAISDSGAYNEQFF
V: TRBV10-3
D: TRBD2
J: TRBJ2-1
size: NA

DNA: TGTGCCAGCAGCGTAGACCTCCCGCAGGGGCATGGGAATGAGCAGTTCTTC
CDR3: CASSVDLPQGHGNEQFF
V: TRBV9
D: NA
J: TRBJ2-1
size: NA

DNA: TGTGCCAGCTGTCGGACTCTCCGACAAGAGACCCAGTACTTC
CDR3: CASCRTLRQETQYF
V: TRBV5-6
D: NA
J: TRBJ2-5
size: NA

DNA: TGTGCCAGCAAACTAGCGGGAGGCGCCGGGGAGCTGTTTTTT
CDR3: CASKLAGGAGELFF
V: TRBV28
D: TRBD2
J: TRBJ2-2
size: NA

DNA: TGTGCCAGCAGCAGGGGACAGGGTACCTACGAGCAGTACTTC
CDR3: CASSRGQGTYEQYF
V: TRBV5-4
D: TRBD1
J: TRBJ2-7
size: once

DNA: TGTGCCAGCAGCCCCAATGCCTACGAGCAGTACTTC
CDR3: CASSPNAYEQYF
V: TRBV7-9
D: NA
J: TRBJ2-7
size: NA

DNA: TGTGCCAGTAGTATCTCGGGTCCAGGGAGGGCTTTCTTT
CDR3: CASSISGPGRAFF
V: TRBV19
D: NA
J: TRBJ1-1
size: NA

DNA: TGCGCCAGCAGCTACCCGGGACTAGCGGGGCAAGAGACCCAGTACTTC
CDR3: CASSYPGLAGQETQYF
V: TRBV5-1
D: TRBD2
J: TRBJ2-5
size: NA

DNA: TGTGCCAGCAGTTACGGAGGACGGATCAATCAGCCCCAGCATTTT
CDR3: CASSYGGRINQPQHF
V: TRBV6-6
D: NA
J: TRBJ1-5
size: NA

DNA: TGTGCCAGCAGTTTACCCTCAGGCGCGGGCACTGAAGCTTTCTTT
CDR3: CASSLPSGAGTEAFF
V: TRBV28
D: NA
J: TRBJ1-1
size: NA

DNA: TGTGCCAGCAGCCTCCGGACTAGCGGGATAGAGACCCAGTACTTC
CDR3: CASSLRTSGIETQYF
V: TRBV5-4
D: TRBD2
J: TRBJ2-5
size: NA

DNA: TGTGCCAGCAGCAACAATCCCACGAACACCGGGGAGCTGTTTTTT
CDR3: CASSNNPTNTGELFF
V: TRBV7-3
D: NA
J: TRBJ2-2
size: NA

DNA: TGTGCCAGCAGCTTAGGGCGGGGTAGGACCGAAAGGAGCAATCAGCCCCAGCATTTT
CDR3: CASSLGRGRTERSNQPQHF
V: TRBV7-8
D: NA
J: TRBJ1-5
size: NA

DNA: TGTGCTAGCAGCCCCGCCGGGACAGCAAAGACCCAGTACTTC
CDR3: CASSPAGTAKTQYF
V: TRBV7-7
D: TRBD1
J: TRBJ2-5
size: few

DNA: TGTGCCAGCAGTTACGCTAGCGGGAGCGACGAGCAGTACTTC
CDR3: CASSYASGSDEQYF
V: TRBV27
D: TRBD2
J: TRBJ2-7
size: NA

DNA: TGTGCCAGCCGGCCGGGACAGCCTGGGGATACGCAGTATTTT
CDR3: CASRPGQPGDTQYF
V: TRBV19
D: TRBD1
J: TRBJ2-3
size: NA

DNA: TGTGCCAGTAGTAAAGCGGGAGCCTACAATGAGCAGTTCTTC
CDR3: CASSKAGAYNEQFF
V: TRBV19
D: TRBD2
J: TRBJ2-1
size: NA